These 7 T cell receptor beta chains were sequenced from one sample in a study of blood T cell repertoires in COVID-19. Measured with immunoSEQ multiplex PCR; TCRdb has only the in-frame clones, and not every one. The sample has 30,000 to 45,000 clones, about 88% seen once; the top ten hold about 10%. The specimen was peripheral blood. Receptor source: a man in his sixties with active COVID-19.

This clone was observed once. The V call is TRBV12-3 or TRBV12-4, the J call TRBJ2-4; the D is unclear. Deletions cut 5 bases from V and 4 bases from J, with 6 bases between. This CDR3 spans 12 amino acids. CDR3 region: CASSGTKNIQYF. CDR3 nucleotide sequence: TGTGCCAGCAGTGGCACAAAAAACATTCAGTACTTC.

CDR3 amino acids: CASSLGLARSTDTQYF. The CDR3 bases are TGTGCCAGCAGCTTGGGCCTAGCGAGAAGCACAGATACGCAGTATTTT. V gene TRBV5-4 combines with J gene TRBJ2-3; tentative D call: TRBD2 (6 bases). The CDR3 covers 16 residues. The V gene lost 0 bases and the J gene lost 0 bases, with 11 bases spanning the gap. Germline values: CDR1 SGHNT, CDR2 YYREEE (reference sequence).

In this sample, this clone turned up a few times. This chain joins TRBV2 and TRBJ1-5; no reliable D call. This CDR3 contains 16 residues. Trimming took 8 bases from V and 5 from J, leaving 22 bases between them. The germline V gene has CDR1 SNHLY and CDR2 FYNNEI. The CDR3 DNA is TGTGCCAGCTTACTTTCGGCTTTACTAGCAGATCAGCCCCAGCATTTT. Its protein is CASLLSALLADQPQHF.

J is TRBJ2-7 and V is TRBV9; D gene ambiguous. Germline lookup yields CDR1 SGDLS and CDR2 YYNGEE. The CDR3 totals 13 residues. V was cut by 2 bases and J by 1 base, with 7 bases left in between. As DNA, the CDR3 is TGTGCCAGCAGCGTGACTCCGTCCTACGAGCAGTACTTC. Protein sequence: CASSVTPSYEQYF.

The CDR3 reads CASSLGRGSRYEQYF. The CDR3 coding sequence is TGTGCCAGCAGCTTAGGTCGCGGGAGTAGATACGAGCAGTACTTC. V gene TRBV11-2 combines with J gene TRBJ2-7; TRBD2 matches at 7 bases. The germline CDR1 and CDR2 sequences are SGHAT and FQNNGV. Trimming took 1 base from V and 4 from J; bases not matched to a gene: 7. The CDR3 is 15 amino acids. Using reference TRBV11-2 and TRBJ2-7 for the parts outside the CDR3, the full variable domain is EAGVAQSPRYKIIEKRQSVAFWCNPISGHATLYWYQQILGQGPKLLIQFQNNGVVDDSQLPKDRFSAERLKGVDSTLKIQPAKLEDSAVYLCASSLGRGSRYEQYFGPGTRLTVT.

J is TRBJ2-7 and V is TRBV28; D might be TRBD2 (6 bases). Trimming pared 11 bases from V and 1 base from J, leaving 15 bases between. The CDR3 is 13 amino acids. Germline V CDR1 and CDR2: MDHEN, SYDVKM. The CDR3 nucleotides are TGTGCCCTTTCTGTTCGGGGGTCCTACGAGCAGTACTTC. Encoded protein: CALSVRGSYEQYF. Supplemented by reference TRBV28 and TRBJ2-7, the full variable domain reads DVKVTQSSRYLVKRTGEKVFLECVQDMDHENMFWYRQDPGLGLRLIYFSYDVKMKEKGDIPEGYSVSREKKERFSLILESASTNQTSMYLCALSVRGSYEQYFGPGTRLTVT.

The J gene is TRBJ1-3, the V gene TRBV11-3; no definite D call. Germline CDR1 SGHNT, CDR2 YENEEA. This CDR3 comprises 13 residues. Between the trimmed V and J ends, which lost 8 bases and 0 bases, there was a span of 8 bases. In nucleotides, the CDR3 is TGTGCCAGCTCATCGAGCTCTGGAAACACCATATATTTT. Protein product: CASSSSSGNTIYF. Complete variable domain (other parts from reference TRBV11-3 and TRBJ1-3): EAGVVQSPRYKIIEKKQPVAFWCNPISGHNTLYWYLQNLGQGPELLIRYENEEAVDDSQLPKDRFSAERLKGVDSTLKIQPAELGDSAVYLCASSSSSGNTIYFGEGSWLTVV.